Sequencing of this T cell receptor (beta chain) was carried out in a study of blood T cell repertoires in COVID-19. Study at large: Samples representing acute and convalescent COVID-19 were sourced from the United States, Italy and Spain. Sources were T cells, B-cell-depleted T cells, or PBMCs; the material itself was cDNA or gDNA.

Patients from Seattle were sampled longitudinally, starting during active infection. Generated by immunoSEQ multiplex PCR, the TCRdb table keeps only in-frame clones and is missing some. The sample consists of approximately 70,000 clones, around 74% of them appearing once. Germline CDR1 MDHEN, CDR2 SYDVKM. The ends were cut back, 7 bases at V and 0 bases at J, with 4 bases in the middle. The CDR3 is made up of 11 amino acids. The J gene is TRBJ2-7, the V gene TRBV28; D ambiguous. Sequencing used peripheral blood. The sequence was collected from a man between 60 and 75 years old with COVID-19, enrolled during active disease. The CDR3 spells CASTSSYEQYF. CDR3 nucleotide sequence: TGTGCCAGCACCAGCTCCTACGAGCAGTACTTC.